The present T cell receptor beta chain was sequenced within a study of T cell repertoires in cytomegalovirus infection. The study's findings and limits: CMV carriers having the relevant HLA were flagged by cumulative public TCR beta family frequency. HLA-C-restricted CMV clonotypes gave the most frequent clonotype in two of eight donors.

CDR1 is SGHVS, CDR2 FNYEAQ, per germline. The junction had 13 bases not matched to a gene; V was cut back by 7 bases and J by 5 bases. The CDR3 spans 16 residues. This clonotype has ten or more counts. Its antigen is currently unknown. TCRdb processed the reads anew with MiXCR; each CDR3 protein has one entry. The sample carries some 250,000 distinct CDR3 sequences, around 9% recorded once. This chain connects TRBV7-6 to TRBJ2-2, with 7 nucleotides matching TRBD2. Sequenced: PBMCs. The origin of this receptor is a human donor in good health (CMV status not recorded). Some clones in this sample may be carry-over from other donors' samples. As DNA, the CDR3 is TGTGCCAGCACCTCCCCCCGCGGGGGAGAGACCGGGGAGCTGTTTTTT. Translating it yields CASTSPRGGETGELFF.